Below, 32 T cell receptor beta chains from the same sample are listed, as sequenced in a study of beta chain features in type 1 diabetes. Isolated RNA was reverse transcribed in full, so expressed TCRB transcripts were sequenced. Sequencing used immunoSEQ multiplex PCR; TCRdb keeps in-frame clones, though not all of them. The sample holds 200,000 to 250,000 clones, under 13% seen once. The sample taken for sequencing was central memory CD4+ T cells from blood. All receptors come from a man aged 18 to 35 in good health.

This clone has just a few counts. The chain is built from TRBV10-1 and TRBJ2-7, with D hard to call. V was cut by 0 bases and J by 1 base, with 7 bases left in between. CDR3 length equals 14 residues. Germline V gene lookup returns CDR1 WNHNN and CDR2 SYGVQD (reference sequence). The CDR3 reads CASSESVTSYEQYF. CDR3 DNA: TGCGCCAGCAGTGAGTCAGTAACTTCCTACGAGCAGTACTTC.

V usage is TRBV30 and J usage is TRBJ2-7; perhaps TRBD2 as D (6 bases). V lost 6 bases and J lost 2, with 17 bases in between. This CDR3 is 14 amino acids long. CDR1 is GTSNPN, CDR2 SVGIG, per germline (reference sequence). The CDR3 reads CACSMGGVTYEQYF. The CDR3 DNA is TGTGCCTGTTCGATGGGGGGAGTGACCTACGAGCAGTACTTC.

This clone was counted between two and nine times. The chain recombines TRBV5-1 with TRBJ2-3; the D call may be TRBD1 or TRBD2 (5 bases each). The CDR3 contains 16 residues. Trimming cost V 0 bases and J 2 bases, with 13 bases left between them. In germline, CDR1 is SGHRS, CDR2 YFSETQ. CDR3 region: CASSLDPGTNTDTQYF. For the CDR3, the DNA is TGCGCCAGCAGCTTGGATCCCGGGACCAACACAGATACGCAGTATTTT.

This sequence joins TRBV7-2 and TRBJ1-1; the D is unclear. This CDR3 is built from 13 residues. The germline V gene encodes CDR1 SGHTA and CDR2 FQGNSA. The germline V and J ends were trimmed by 2 bases and 3 bases, with 7 bases remaining between them. In DNA, the CDR3 is TGTGCCAGCAGCTTATACCAGCACACTGAAGCTTTCTTT. This sequence encodes CASSLYQHTEAFF.

J is TRBJ2-5 and V is TRBV30; D is uncertain. With 2 bases removed from V and 3 bases from J, the gap between germline ends came to 7 bases. The CDR3 is 12 residues long. Per the germline V gene, CDR1 is GTSNPN and CDR2 is SVGIG (reference sequence). The CDR3 DNA sequence: TGTGCCTGGAGTCTCGCGGAAGAGACCCAGTACTTC. Its translation is CAWSLAEETQYF.

There are a few counts of this clone. The chain joins TRBV28 to TRBJ2-7; D gene ambiguous. Germline loops: CDR1 MDHEN, CDR2 SYDVKM. There are 14 residues in the CDR3. V was cut by 2 bases and J by 3 bases, with 11 bases left in between. The CDR3, as DNA: TGTGCCAGCAGTTTACATCCTGCAAGCTACGAGCAGTACTTC. Translating it yields CASSLHPASYEQYF. Full variable domain (rest looked up from reference TRBV28 and TRBJ2-7): DVKVTQSSRYLVKRTGEKVFLECVQDMDHENMFWYRQDPGLGLRLIYFSYDVKMKEKGDIPEGYSVSREKKERFSLILESASTNQTSMYLCASSLHPASYEQYFGPGTRLTVT.

Note on this clone: With a much larger clone just one base away, this may be a read error. The chain uses TRBV28 and TRBJ2-1, with D hard to call. The germline V and J ends were trimmed by 5 bases and 4 bases, with 3 bases remaining between them. Per germline, CDR1 MDHEN and CDR2 SYDVKM. The length of the CDR3 is 11 residues. In nucleotides, the CDR3 is TGTGCCAGCAGTGATTACAATGAGCAGTTCTTC. It specifies CASSDYNEQFF.

This clone showed up just a few times. V gene TRBV2 combines with J gene TRBJ1-5; D remains unclear. V was pared by 7 bases and J by 0 bases, with 7 bases between. The germline gives CDR1 SNHLY, CDR2 FYNNEI. The length of the CDR3 is 13 residues. The CDR3 is CASNGNSNQPQHF. The CDR3, as DNA: TGTGCCAGCAACGGAAATAGCAATCAGCCCCAGCATTTT.

The chain employs TRBV7-2 and TRBJ2-1; 8 bases line up with TRBD2. The CDR3 sequence is 15 residues long. Germline CDR1 SGHTA, CDR2 FQGNSA. The J segment lost 8 bases and the V segment lost 7 bases, leaving 13 bases of the junction unmatched. The DNA for the CDR3 is TGTGCCAGCAACCCGGGACTAGTCCCTTACGATGAGCAGTTCTTC. This encodes CASNPGLVPYDEQFF.

The chain combines TRBV5-1 with TRBJ1-2, with a weak D call TRBD1 (6 bases). The V end was cut by 5 bases, the J end by 5 bases, with 13 bases between. This CDR3 is built from 13 residues. Looked up from germline, CDR1 is SGHRS and CDR2 is YFSETQ. This CDR3 reads CASRRTEEYGYTF. The CDR3 nucleotides are TGCGCCAGCAGGCGGACAGAGGAGTATGGCTACACCTTC.

This rearrangement joins TRBV7-2 to TRBJ2-5, with 7 bases identical to TRBD2. The germline V gene has CDR1 SGHTA and CDR2 FQGNSA. Germline trimming cut 5 bases from V and 2 bases from J; bases unmatched to any gene: 5. This CDR3 contains 14 residues. The CDR3 DNA sequence: TGTGCCAGCAGCCTGGGGACTAATCAAGAGACCCAGTACTTC. It translates to CASSLGTNQETQYF. The variable domain in full, completed from reference TRBV7-2 and TRBJ2-5, reads GAGVSQSPSNKVTEKGKDVELRCDPISGHTALYWYRQSLGQGLEFLIYFQGNSAPDKSGLPSDRFSAERTGGSVSTLTIQRTQQEDSAVYLCASSLGTNQETQYFGPGTRLLVL.

Only a few counts were recorded for this clone. V gene TRBV14 combines with J gene TRBJ2-3, with 11 bases lining up with TRBD2. Germline trimming cut 6 bases from V and 5 bases from J; bases unmatched to any gene: 7. Germline V gene lookup returns CDR1 SGHDN and CDR2 FVKESK. The CDR3 runs to 15 residues. DNA for the CDR3: TGTGCCAGCAGATTGACTAGCGGGATGGGAGATACGCAGTATTTT. It translates to CASRLTSGMGDTQYF.

This clone was detected a few times. V gene TRBV5-1 combines with J gene TRBJ2-6; TRBD2 might be the D (5 bases). There are 16 residues in the CDR3. Germline V gene data show CDR1 as SGHRS and CDR2 as YFSETQ. The V gene lost 4 bases and the J gene lost 0 bases, with 11 bases spanning the gap. The CDR3 DNA reads TGCGCCAGCAGCCCTCCGGGGAGCTCTGGGGCCAACGTCCTGACTTTC. Translating it yields CASSPPGSSGANVLTF. The variable domain in full, with the rest retrieved from reference TRBV5-1 and TRBJ2-6, is KAGVTQTPRYLIKTRGQQVTLSCSPISGHRSVSWYQQTPGQGLQFLFEYFSETQRNKGNFPGRFSGRQFSNSRSEMNVSTLELGDSALYLCASSPPGSSGANVLTFGAGSRLTVL.

The chain employs TRBV9 and TRBJ2-1; no definite D call. CDR3 length: 13 residues. Germline V lookup: CDR1 SGDLS, CDR2 YYNGEE. Trimming cost V 0 bases and J 12 bases, with 13 bases left between them. The DNA for the CDR3 is TGTGCCAGCAGCGTAGACCAAAACGCGAGGCAGTTCTTC. Translated: CASSVDQNARQFF.

The chain combines TRBV21-1 with TRBJ2-1; the D segment call TRBD2 is taken from the table without a DNA check. TRBV21-1 is a pseudogene. This CDR3 comprises 16 residues. This CDR3 reads CASSKGSGRPYNEQFF. As DNA, the CDR3 is TGTGCCAGCAGCAAAGGAAGCGGGAGGCCGTACAATGAGCAGTTCTTC.

This clone has more than one count but fewer than ten. The genes are TRBV18 and TRBJ2-7; 7 bases line up with TRBD1. The germline CDR1 and CDR2 sequences are KGHSH and LQKENI. The CDR3 has 13 residues. The V gene end was trimmed by 8 bases and the J gene end by 6 bases; junction bases not matched to a gene: 10. CDR3 nucleotides: TGTGCCAGCGCTAGCCAAGGGGGCGCCGAGCAGTACTTC. This gives the protein CASASQGGAEQYF.

This clone has just a few counts. J is TRBJ2-7 and V is TRBV2; 8 bases agree with TRBD1. The CDR3 spans 15 residues. With 3 bases clipped from V and 6 bases from J, the junction kept 10 bases outside the gene matches. CDR1 SNHLY and CDR2 FYNNEI come from the germline V gene. As DNA, the CDR3 is TGTGCCAGCAGTGATAGCTCAGGGGGCCAAGGCGAGCAGTACTTC. It yields the protein CASSDSSGGQGEQYF.

The genes are TRBV7-9 and TRBJ1-5, with D perhaps matching TRBD1 (6 bases). This CDR3 spans 14 amino acids. Trimming took 5 bases from V and 6 from J, leaving 14 bases between them. Per germline, CDR1 SEHNR and CDR2 FQNEAQ (reference sequence). The CDR3 region is CASSLTGIGQPQHF. The CDR3 DNA sequence: TGTGCCAGCAGCCTTACAGGGATCGGTCAGCCCCAGCATTTT.

The rearrangement joins TRBV19 to TRBJ2-3; 8 nucleotides align to TRBD2. Trimming cost V 2 bases and J 5 bases; bases outside gene matches: 6. CDR3 length: 15 residues. The germline CDR1 and CDR2 sequences are LNHDA and SQIVND (reference sequence). CDR3 DNA sequence: TGTGCCAGTAGTATACGAGCGGGAGCGGGAGATACGCAGTATTTT. This encodes CASSIRAGAGDTQYF.

This clone was counted only a few times. The chain is built from TRBV7-2 and TRBJ1-3; D not resolved. The CDR3 runs to 15 residues. Trimming left V 5 bases short and J 0 bases short, with 11 bases between. Germline CDR1 is SGHTA and CDR2 is FQGNSA. Written as DNA, the CDR3 is TGTGCCAGCAGCCGAAGACATAGCTCTGGAAACACCATATATTTT. This codes for CASSRRHSSGNTIYF.

The chain couples TRBV7-2 to TRBJ2-7; 10 bases are a match to TRBD2. Trimming cost V 5 bases and J 6 bases; bases outside gene matches: 10. The germline V gene has CDR1 SGHTA and CDR2 FQGNSA. This CDR3 has 15 residues. The CDR3 region is CASSPRILAGGEQYF. The CDR3, as DNA: TGTGCCAGCAGCCCCCGAATCTTAGCGGGAGGCGAGCAGTACTTC.

The V call is TRBV2, the J call TRBJ2-7, with TRBD2 as a possible D gene (5 bases). Between the trimmed V and J ends, which lost 6 bases and 4 bases, there was a span of 19 bases. This CDR3 comprises 15 residues. Germline V gene lookup returns CDR1 SNHLY and CDR2 FYNNEI. The CDR3 protein is CASRAGIRGAYEQYF. CDR3 DNA sequence: TGTGCCAGCAGGGCCGGGATCCGAGGAGCATACGAGCAGTACTTC.

The chain uses TRBV29-1 and TRBJ2-5; no clear D gene. Trimming stripped 1 base from V and 11 bases from J, with 11 bases between. CDR3 length: 11 residues. Per germline, CDR1 SQVTM and CDR2 ANQGSEA. CDR3 protein: CSVEVLLEQYF. The CDR3 nucleotides read TGCAGCGTTGAAGTCCTCCTGGAGCAGTACTTC.

Only a few counts were recorded for this clone. The V gene is TRBV27, the J gene TRBJ1-1; perhaps TRBD1 as D (5 bases). The V end lost 2 bases, the J end lost 11 bases, and 15 bases lay between the germline ends. Germline CDR1 and CDR2: MNHEY and SMNVEV (reference sequence). This CDR3 has 13 amino acids. In DNA form, the CDR3 reads TGTGCCAGCAGTTTAACAGGTTCAGTGTTGGCTTTCTTT. Its translation: CASSLTGSVLAFF.

The chain couples TRBV28 to TRBJ2-3; 10 bases agree with TRBD1. CDR1 and CDR2 (germline): MDHEN, SYDVKM. The length of the CDR3 is 15 residues. Trimming removed 5 bases from V and 6 bases from J; junction bases left unmatched: 8. The chain's CDR3 is CASSGGTGDADTQYF. CDR3 coding DNA: TGTGCCAGCAGTGGGGGGACAGGGGATGCGGATACGCAGTATTTT. The full variable domain, with the rest looked up from reference TRBV28 and TRBJ2-3, is DVKVTQSSRYLVKRTGEKVFLECVQDMDHENMFWYRQDPGLGLRLIYFSYDVKMKEKGDIPEGYSVSREKKERFSLILESASTNQTSMYLCASSGGTGDADTQYFGPGTRLTVL.

V gene TRBV7-8 combines with J gene TRBJ1-1, with unresolved D. The germline CDR1 and CDR2 sequences are SGHVS and FQNEAQ. Deletions cut 5 bases from V and 0 bases from J, with 13 bases between. The CDR3 contains 15 residues. The CDR3 sequence is CASSLGGDLNTEAFF. CDR3 nucleotide sequence: TGTGCCAGCAGCCTGGGAGGAGACTTGAACACTGAAGCTTTCTTT.

V and J are TRBV9 and TRBJ1-2; D is unresolved. Germline loops: CDR1 SGDLS, CDR2 YYNGEE. Trimming left V 0 bases short and J 5 bases short, with 5 bases between. The CDR3 runs 12 residues. CDR3 in amino acids: CASSVVTYGYTF. The CDR3 DNA reads as TGTGCCAGCAGCGTAGTGACGTATGGCTACACCTTC. The whole variable domain, filled in from reference TRBV9 and TRBJ1-2, reads DSGVTQTPKHLITATGQRVTLRCSPRSGDLSVYWYQQSLDQGLQFLIQYYNGEERAKGNILERFSAQQFPDLHSELNLSSLELGDSALYFCASSVVTYGYTFGSGTRLTVV.

The gene calls are TRBV25-1 and TRBJ1-6; D possibly corresponds to TRBD1 (6 bases). Germline lookup yields CDR1 MGHDK and CDR2 SYGVNS. The CDR3 extends over 16 amino acids. Trimming took off 2 bases at V and 0 bases at J, with 8 bases between the two ends. The CDR3 spells CASSEEQGSYNSPLHF. CDR3 in DNA: TGTGCCAGCAGTGAAGAACAGGGCTCCTATAATTCACCCCTCCACTTT. Together with reference TRBV25-1 and TRBJ1-6, the CDR3 gives the full variable domain: EADIYQTPRYLVIGTGKKITLECSQTMGHDKMYWYQQDPGMELHLIHYSYGVNSTEKGDLSSESTVSRIRTEHFPLTLESARPSHTSQYLCASSEEQGSYNSPLHFGNGTRLTVT.

This clone was picked up many times. V and J are TRBV7-2 and TRBJ2-3, with D perhaps TRBD1 (9 bases). CDR1 SGHTA and CDR2 FQGNSA come from the germline V gene. The CDR3 spans 15 residues. The V and J ends lost 1 base and 6 bases respectively, with 14 bases between them. The CDR3 DNA is TGTGCCAGCAGCTTAGTTAGCGGGACAGGGGATACGCAGTATTTT. Its translation is CASSLVSGTGDTQYF.

V gene TRBV28 combines with J gene TRBJ2-4, with D perhaps given as TRBD1 or TRBD2 (5 bases each). In germline, CDR1 is MDHEN, CDR2 SYDVKM. The CDR3 is 13 amino acids. Trimming stripped 2 bases from V and 7 bases from J, with 9 bases between. The CDR3: CASSLHGANIQYF. The CDR3 DNA reads TGTGCCAGCAGTTTACACGGGGCGAACATTCAGTACTTC. Variable domain in full (rest from reference TRBV28 and TRBJ2-4): DVKVTQSSRYLVKRTGEKVFLECVQDMDHENMFWYRQDPGLGLRLIYFSYDVKMKEKGDIPEGYSVSREKKERFSLILESASTNQTSMYLCASSLHGANIQYFGAGTRLSVL.

This clone was counted only a few times. Compared with germline, one end of the junction differs, possibly owing to a read error. The chain recombines TRBV4-3 with TRBJ2-4; D remains ambiguous. Germline V gene lookup returns CDR1 LGHNA and CDR2 YSLEER. CDR3 size: 13 residues. The CDR3 nucleotides are TGCGCCAGCAGCCGCGGCCCCGGAACACCTTTACACTTC. This encodes CASSRGPGTPLHF.

The V call is TRBV7-9, the J call TRBJ2-7; D possibly corresponds to TRBD2 (6 bases). Germline-derived CDR1 and CDR2 are SEHNR and FQNEAQ (reference sequence). The CDR3 totals 15 residues. The ends were cut back, 0 bases at V and 3 bases at J, with 12 bases in the middle. Written as DNA, the CDR3 is TGTGCCAGCAGCTTAGCGGGGGGACGGATCTACGAGCAGTACTTC. Translating gives CASSLAGGRIYEQYF. Combining the CDR3 with reference TRBV7-9 and TRBJ2-7 gives the whole variable domain DTGVSQNPRHKITKRGQNVTFRCDPISEHNRLYWYRQTLGQGPEFLTYFQNEAQLEKSRLLSDRFSAERPKGSFSTLEIQRTEQGDSAMYLCASSLAGGRIYEQYFGPGTRLTVT.